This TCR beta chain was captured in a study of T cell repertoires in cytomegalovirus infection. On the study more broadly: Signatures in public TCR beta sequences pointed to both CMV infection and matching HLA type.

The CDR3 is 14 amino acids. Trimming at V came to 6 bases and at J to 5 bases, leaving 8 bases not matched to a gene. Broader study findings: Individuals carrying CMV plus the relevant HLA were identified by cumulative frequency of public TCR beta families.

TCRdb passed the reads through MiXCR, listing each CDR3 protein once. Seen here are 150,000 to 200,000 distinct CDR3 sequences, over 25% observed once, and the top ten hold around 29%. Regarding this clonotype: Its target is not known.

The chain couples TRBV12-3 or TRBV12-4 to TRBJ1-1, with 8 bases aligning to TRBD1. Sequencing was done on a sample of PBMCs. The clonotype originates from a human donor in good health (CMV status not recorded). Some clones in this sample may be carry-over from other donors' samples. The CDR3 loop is CASSLRGPGTEAFF. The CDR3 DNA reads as TGTGCCAGCAGCCTCAGGGGGCCGGGGACTGAAGCTTTCTTT.